This T cell receptor beta chain was obtained from a study of regulatory T cells in long-lasting Graves disease. Sequencing libraries for TCR beta were prepared with iRepertoire HTBI primers and Arm-PCR of CDR3 regions. TCRdb passed the multiplex PCR reads through MiXCR, listing each CDR3 protein once. This repertoire shows about 210,000 distinct CDR3 sequences, about 19% found once; its top ten account for approximately 10%. CDR3 length: 13 residues. Germline V gene sequence: CDR1 SNHLY, CDR2 FYNNEI. As to time point: newly diagnosed GD, antithyroid drugs for less than 3 months. RNA isolated from PBMCs was used to make the TCR library. This clonotype was found many times. One end of the junction varies from germline; a read error may be responsible. This sample was shared with a second study, whose subject was T cells in Graves' hyperthyroidism and ophthalmopathy. According to that study: It was considered stable Graves' hyperthyroidism when ophthalmopathy did not progress within 18 months.

The source was peripheral blood mononuclear cells (PBMCs), collected at new diagnosis, from a patient treated with antithyroid drugs. This TCR was sampled from a woman in her thirties with Graves disease. The chain joins TRBV2 to TRBJ1-2; maybe TRBD1 (6 bases). The DNA for the CDR3 is TGTGCCAGCAGTCCTTGGACAGAAGATGGCTGCACCTTC. It specifies CASSPWTEDGCTF.